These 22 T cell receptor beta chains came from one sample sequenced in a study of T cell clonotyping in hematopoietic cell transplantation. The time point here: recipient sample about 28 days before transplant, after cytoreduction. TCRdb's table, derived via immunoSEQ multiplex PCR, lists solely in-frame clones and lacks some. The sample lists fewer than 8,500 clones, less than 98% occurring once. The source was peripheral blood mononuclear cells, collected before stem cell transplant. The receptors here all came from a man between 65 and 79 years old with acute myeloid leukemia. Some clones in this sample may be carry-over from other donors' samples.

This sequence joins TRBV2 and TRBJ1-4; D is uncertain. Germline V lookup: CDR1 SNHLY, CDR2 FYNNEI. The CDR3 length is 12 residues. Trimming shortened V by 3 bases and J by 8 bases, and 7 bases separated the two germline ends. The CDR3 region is CASSEGNEKLFF. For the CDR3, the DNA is TGTGCCAGCAGTGAGGGAAACGAAAAACTGTTTTTT.

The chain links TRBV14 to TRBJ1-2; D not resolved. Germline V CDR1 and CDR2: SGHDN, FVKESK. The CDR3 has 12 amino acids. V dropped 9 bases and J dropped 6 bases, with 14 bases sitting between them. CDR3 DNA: TGTGCCAGTTCCGCCTGGGGTGATGGCTACACCTTC. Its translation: CASSAWGDGYTF.

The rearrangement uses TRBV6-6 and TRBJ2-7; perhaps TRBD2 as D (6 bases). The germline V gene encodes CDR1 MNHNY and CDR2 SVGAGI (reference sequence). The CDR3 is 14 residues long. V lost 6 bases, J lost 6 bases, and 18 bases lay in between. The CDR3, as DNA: TGTGCCAGCAGCCCCCTGGCCCAGGGACTCGAGCAGTACTTC. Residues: CASSPLAQGLEQYF.

In nucleotides, the CDR3 is TGTGCCAGCAGCTTAGGTCGACTGGGCTACGAGCAGTACTTC. It codes for CASSLGRLGYEQYF. This chain joins TRBV11-2 and TRBJ2-7; D not certain. Germline V gene data show CDR1 as SGHAT and CDR2 as FQNNGV. The CDR3 is 14 residues long. Deletions cut 1 base from V and 3 bases from J, with 10 bases between. The entire variable domain, with the rest obtained from reference TRBV11-2 and TRBJ2-7, is as follows: EAGVAQSPRYKIIEKRQSVAFWCNPISGHATLYWYQQILGQGPKLLIQFQNNGVVDDSQLPKDRFSAERLKGVDSTLKIQPAKLEDSAVYLCASSLGRLGYEQYFGPGTRLTVT.

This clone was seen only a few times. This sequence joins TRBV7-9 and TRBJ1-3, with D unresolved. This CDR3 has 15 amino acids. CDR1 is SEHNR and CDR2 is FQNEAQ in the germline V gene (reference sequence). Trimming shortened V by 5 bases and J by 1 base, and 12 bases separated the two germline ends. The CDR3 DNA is TGTGCCAGCAGCCTGACCGTAGATTCTGGAAACACCATATATTTT. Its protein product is CASSLTVDSGNTIYF.

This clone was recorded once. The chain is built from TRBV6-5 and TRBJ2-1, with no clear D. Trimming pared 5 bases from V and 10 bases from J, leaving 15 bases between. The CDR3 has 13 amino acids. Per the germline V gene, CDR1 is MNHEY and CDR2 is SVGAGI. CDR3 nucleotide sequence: TGTGCCAGCAGTCCCGGACGCCCCTGGGAGCAGTTCTTC. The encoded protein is CASSPGRPWEQFF.

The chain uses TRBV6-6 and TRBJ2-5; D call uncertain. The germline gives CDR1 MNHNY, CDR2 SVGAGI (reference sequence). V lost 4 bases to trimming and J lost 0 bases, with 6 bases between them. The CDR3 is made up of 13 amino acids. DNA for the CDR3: TGTGCCAGCAGTTTCAGGCACCAAGAGACCCAGTACTTC. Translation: CASSFRHQETQYF.

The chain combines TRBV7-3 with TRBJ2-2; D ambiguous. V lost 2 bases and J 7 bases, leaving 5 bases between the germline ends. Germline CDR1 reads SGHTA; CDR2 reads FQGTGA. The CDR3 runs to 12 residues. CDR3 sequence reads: CASSLPRGELFF. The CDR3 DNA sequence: TGTGCCAGCAGCTTACCACGCGGGGAGCTGTTTTTT.

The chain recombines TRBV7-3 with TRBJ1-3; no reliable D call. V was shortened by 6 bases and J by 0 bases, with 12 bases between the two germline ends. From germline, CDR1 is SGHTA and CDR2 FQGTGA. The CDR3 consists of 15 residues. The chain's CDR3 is CASSSHGNSGNTIYF. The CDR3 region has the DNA TGTGCCAGCAGTTCCCATGGCAACTCTGGAAACACCATATATTTT.

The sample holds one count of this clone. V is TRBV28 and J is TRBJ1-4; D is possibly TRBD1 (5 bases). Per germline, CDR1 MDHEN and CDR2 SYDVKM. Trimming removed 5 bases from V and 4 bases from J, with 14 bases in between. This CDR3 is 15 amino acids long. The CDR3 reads CASSATGAINEKLFF. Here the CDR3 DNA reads TGTGCCAGCAGTGCGACTGGGGCGATTAATGAAAAACTGTTTTTT.

The CDR3 nucleotides read TGTGCCAGCAGCCAAGATCTGGTACAAGAGACCCAGTACTTC. Protein: CASSQDLVQETQYF. The chain carries TRBV4-2 and TRBJ2-5; D gene uncertain. The CDR3 runs to 14 residues. V lost 0 bases and J 2 bases, leaving 7 bases between the germline ends. The V gene's germline CDR1 is LGHNA and CDR2 YNFKEQ.

This CDR3 reads CASSLGRSNQPQHF. CDR3 nucleotide sequence: TGTGCCAGCAGCTTAGGACGGTCGAATCAGCCCCAGCATTTT. The chain couples TRBV5-8 to TRBJ1-5, with D unresolved. Trimming removed 2 bases at V and 4 bases at J, with 10 bases between. In germline, CDR1 is SGHTS, CDR2 YDEGEE. The CDR3 totals 14 residues.

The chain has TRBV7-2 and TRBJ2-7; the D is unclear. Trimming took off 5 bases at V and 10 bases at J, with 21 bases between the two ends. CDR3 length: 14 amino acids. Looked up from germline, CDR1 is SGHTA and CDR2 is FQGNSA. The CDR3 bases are TGTGCCAGCAGCCGACCTTCGGACGGACCAGTACAGTACTTC. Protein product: CASSRPSDGPVQYF.

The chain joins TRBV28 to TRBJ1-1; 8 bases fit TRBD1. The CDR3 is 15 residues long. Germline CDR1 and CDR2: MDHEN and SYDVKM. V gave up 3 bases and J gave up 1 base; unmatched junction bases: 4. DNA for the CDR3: TGTGCCAGCAGTTTGTCAGGGGGCTGGAACACTGAAGCTTTCTTT. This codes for CASSLSGGWNTEAFF.

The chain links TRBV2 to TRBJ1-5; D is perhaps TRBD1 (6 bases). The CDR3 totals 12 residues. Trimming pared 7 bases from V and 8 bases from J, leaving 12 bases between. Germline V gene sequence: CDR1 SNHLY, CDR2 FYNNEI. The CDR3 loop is CASTKGGEPQHF. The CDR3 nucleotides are TGTGCCAGCACCAAAGGGGGGGAGCCCCAGCATTTT.

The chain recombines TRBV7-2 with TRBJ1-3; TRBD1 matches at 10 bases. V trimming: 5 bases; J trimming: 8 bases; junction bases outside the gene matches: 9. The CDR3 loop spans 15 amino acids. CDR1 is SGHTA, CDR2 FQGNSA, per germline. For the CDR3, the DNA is TGTGCCAGCAGCCCCCGGGACAGGGGAGAAGACACCATATATTTT. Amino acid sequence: CASSPRDRGEDTIYF.

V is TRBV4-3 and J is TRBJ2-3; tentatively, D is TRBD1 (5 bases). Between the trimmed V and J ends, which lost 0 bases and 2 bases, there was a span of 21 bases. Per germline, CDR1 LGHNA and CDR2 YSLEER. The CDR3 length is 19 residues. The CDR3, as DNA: TGCGCCAGCAGCCAAGAGAGTCCAGGGCTCAGATTAGACACAGATACGCAGTATTTT. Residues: CASSQESPGLRLDTDTQYF.

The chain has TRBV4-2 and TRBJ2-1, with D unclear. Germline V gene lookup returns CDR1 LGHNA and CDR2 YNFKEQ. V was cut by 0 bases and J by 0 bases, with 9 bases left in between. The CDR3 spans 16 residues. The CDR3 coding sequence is TGTGCCAGCAGCCAAGAAATAACGGGCTCCTACAATGAGCAGTTCTTC. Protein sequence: CASSQEITGSYNEQFF.

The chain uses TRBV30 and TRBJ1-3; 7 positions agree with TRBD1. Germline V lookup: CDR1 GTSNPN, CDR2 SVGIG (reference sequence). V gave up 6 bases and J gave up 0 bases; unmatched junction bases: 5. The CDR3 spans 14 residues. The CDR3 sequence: CACRDSDSGNTIYF. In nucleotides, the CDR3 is TGTGCCTGCCGGGACAGCGACTCTGGAAACACCATATATTTT. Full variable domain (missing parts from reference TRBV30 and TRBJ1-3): SQTIHQWPATLVQPVGSPLSLECTVEGTSNPNLYWYRQAAGRGLQLLFYSVGIGQISSEVPQNLSASRPQDRQFILSSKKLLLSDSGFYLCACRDSDSGNTIYFGEGSWLTVV.

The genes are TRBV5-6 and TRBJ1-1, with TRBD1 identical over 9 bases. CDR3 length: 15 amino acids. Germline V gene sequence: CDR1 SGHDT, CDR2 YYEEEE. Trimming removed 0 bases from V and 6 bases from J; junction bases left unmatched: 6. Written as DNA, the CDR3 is TGTGCCAGCAGCTTGGGTCCGGGACAGGGCCCTGAAGCTTTCTTT. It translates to CASSLGPGQGPEAFF. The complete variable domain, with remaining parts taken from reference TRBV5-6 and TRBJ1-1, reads DAGVTQSPTHLIKTRGQQVTLRCSPKSGHDTVSWYQQALGQGPQFIFQYYEEEERQRGNFPDRFSGHQFPNYSSELNVNALLLGDSALYLCASSLGPGQGPEAFFGQGTRLTVV.

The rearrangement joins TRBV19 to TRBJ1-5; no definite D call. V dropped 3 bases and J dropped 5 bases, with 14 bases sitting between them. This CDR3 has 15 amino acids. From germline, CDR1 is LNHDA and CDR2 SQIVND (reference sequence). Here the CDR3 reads CASSMERGIDQPQHF. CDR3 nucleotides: TGTGCCAGTAGTATGGAGAGAGGGATCGATCAGCCCCAGCATTTT.

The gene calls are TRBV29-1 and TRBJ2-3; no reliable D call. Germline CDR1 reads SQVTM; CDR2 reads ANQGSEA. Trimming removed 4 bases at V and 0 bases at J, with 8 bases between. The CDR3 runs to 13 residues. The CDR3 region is CSVVQWSTDTQYF. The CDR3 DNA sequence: TGCAGCGTTGTCCAGTGGAGCACAGATACGCAGTATTTT.